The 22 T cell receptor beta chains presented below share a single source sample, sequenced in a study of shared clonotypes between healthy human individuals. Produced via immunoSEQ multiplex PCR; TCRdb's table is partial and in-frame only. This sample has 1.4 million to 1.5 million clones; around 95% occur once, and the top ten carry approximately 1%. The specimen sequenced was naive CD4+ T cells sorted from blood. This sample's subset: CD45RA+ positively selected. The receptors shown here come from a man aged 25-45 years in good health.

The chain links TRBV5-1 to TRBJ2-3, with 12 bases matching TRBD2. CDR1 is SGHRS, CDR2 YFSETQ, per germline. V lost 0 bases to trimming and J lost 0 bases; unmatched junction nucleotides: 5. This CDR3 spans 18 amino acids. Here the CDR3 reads CASSLGASGRASTDTQYF. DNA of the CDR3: TGCGCCAGCAGCTTGGGAGCTAGCGGGAGGGCTAGCACAGATACGCAGTATTTT.

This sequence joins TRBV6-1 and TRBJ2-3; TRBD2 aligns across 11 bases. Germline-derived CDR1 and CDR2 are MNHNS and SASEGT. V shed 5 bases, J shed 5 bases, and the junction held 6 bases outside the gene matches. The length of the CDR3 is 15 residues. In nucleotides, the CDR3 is TGTGCCAGCAGTCAACTAGCGGGAGTTCTAGATACGCAGTATTTT. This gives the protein CASSQLAGVLDTQYF.

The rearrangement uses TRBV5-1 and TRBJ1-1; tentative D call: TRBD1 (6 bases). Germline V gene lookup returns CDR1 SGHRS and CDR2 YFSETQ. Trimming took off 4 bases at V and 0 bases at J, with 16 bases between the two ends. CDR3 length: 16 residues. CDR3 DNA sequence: TGCGCCAGCAGCCCCTACCAGGGGCCCCTGAACACTGAAGCTTTCTTT. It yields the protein CASSPYQGPLNTEAFF.

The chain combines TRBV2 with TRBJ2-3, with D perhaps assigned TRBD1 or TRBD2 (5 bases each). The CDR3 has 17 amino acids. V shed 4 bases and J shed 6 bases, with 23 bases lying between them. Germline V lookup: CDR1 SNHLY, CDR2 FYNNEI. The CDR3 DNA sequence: TGTGCCAGCAGTGGGGGGACGGACCTACCCGCACAGGATACGCAGTATTTT. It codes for CASSGGTDLPAQDTQYF.

The CDR3 sequence is CASRLTGGDSYGYTF. The CDR3 DNA is TGTGCCAGCAGACTAACAGGGGGCGACAGCTATGGCTACACCTTC. This chain uses TRBV28 with TRBJ1-2, with 9 nucleotides matching TRBD1. This CDR3 spans 15 amino acids. With V trimmed by 6 bases and J by 4 bases, 9 bases remained unmatched. Germline V gene lookup returns CDR1 MDHEN and CDR2 SYDVKM.

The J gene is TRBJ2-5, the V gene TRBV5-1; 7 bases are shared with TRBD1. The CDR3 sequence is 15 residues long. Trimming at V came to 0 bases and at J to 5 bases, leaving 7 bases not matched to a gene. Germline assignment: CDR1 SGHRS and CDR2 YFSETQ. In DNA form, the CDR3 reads TGCGCCAGCAGCTTGGGGACAGGACGAGGGGAGACCCAGTACTTC. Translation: CASSLGTGRGETQYF.

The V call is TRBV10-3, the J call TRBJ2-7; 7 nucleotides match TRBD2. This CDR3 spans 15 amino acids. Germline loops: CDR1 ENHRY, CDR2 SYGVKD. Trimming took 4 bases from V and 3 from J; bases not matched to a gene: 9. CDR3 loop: CAISVGLTSVYEQYF. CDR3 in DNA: TGTGCCATCAGTGTCGGACTAACTAGCGTCTACGAGCAGTACTTC.

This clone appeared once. The CDR3 sequence is CASSRTPDRLFAGNTIYF. In nucleotides, the CDR3 is TGTGCCAGCAGCCGCACCCCGGACAGACTCTTTGCTGGAAACACCATATATTTT. This rearrangement joins TRBV9 to TRBJ1-3, with D possibly TRBD1 on 6 matching bases. The V end lost 4 bases, the J end lost 2 bases, and 22 bases lay between the germline ends. CDR1 and CDR2 from the germline V gene are SGDLS and YYNGEE. The CDR3 has 18 residues.

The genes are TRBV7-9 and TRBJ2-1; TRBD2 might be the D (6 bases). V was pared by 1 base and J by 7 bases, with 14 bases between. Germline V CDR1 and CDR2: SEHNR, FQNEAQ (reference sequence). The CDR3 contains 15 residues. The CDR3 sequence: CASSLEGGALNEQFF. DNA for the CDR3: TGTGCCAGCAGCTTAGAAGGCGGGGCCCTTAATGAGCAGTTCTTC.

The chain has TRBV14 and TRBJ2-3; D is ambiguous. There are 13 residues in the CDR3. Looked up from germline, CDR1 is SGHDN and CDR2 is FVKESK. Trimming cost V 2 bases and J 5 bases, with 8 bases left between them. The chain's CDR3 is CASSQLLGDTQYF. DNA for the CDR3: TGTGCCAGCAGCCAACTACTGGGAGATACGCAGTATTTT.

The CDR3 protein is CSVVGRNRNEQFF. In DNA, the CDR3 is TGCAGCGTTGTAGGCAGGAATAGGAATGAGCAGTTCTTC. This sequence joins TRBV29-1 and TRBJ2-1; D ambiguous. CDR1 and CDR2 (germline): SQVTM, ANQGSEA. V was trimmed by 4 bases and J by 7 bases, leaving 14 bases between them. The CDR3 consists of 13 residues.

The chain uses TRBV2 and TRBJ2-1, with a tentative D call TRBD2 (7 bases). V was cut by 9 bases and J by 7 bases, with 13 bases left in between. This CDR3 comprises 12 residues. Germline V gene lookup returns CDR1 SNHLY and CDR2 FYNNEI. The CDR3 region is CARGGAGNEQFF. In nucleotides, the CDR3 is TGTGCCAGAGGGGGGGCAGGAAATGAGCAGTTCTTC.

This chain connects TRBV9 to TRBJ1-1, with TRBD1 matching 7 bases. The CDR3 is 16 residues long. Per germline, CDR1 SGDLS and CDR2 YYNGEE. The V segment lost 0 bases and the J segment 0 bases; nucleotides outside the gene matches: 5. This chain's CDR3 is CASSVVPRGMNTEAFF. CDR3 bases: TGTGCCAGCAGCGTAGTACCCAGGGGGATGAACACTGAAGCTTTCTTT.

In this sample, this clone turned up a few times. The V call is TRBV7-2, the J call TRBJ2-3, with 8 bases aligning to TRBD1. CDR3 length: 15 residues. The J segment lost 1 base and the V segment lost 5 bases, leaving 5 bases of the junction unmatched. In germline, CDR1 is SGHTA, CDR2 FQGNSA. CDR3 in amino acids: CASSPQGGGTDTQYF. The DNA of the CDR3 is TGTGCCAGCAGCCCACAGGGGGGAGGCACAGATACGCAGTATTTT.

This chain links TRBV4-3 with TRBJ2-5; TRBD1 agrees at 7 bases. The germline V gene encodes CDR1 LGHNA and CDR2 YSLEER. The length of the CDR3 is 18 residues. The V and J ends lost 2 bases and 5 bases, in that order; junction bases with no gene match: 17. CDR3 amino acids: CASSQTGQVKRPSETQYF. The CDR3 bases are TGCGCCAGCAGCCAAACCGGACAGGTTAAGCGCCCCTCGGAGACCCAGTACTTC.

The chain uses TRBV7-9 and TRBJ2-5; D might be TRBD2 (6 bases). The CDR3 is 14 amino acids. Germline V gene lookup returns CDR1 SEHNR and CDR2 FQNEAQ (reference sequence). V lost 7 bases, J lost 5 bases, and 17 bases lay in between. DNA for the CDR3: TGTGCCAGCAACATTAGGAGGGATGGGGAGACCCAGTACTTC. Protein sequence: CASNIRRDGETQYF.

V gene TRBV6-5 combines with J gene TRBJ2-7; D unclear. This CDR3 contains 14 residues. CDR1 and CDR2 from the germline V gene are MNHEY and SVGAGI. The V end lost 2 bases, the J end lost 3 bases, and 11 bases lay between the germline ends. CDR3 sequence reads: CASSYGRRNYEQYF. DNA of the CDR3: TGTGCCAGCAGTTACGGTCGGAGAAACTACGAGCAGTACTTC.

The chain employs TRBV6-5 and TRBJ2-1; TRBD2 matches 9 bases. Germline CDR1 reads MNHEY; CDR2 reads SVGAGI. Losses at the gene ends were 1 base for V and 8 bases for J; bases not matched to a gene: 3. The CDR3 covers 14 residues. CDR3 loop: CASSYLGGRDEQFF. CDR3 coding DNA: TGTGCCAGCAGTTACTTGGGCGGGAGGGATGAGCAGTTCTTC.

The CDR3 region has the DNA TGTGCCAGCAGTCCGAAGACTAGCGGGAGGGCGGGTGAGCAGTTCTTC. This encodes CASSPKTSGRAGEQFF. This chain connects TRBV28 to TRBJ2-1; 14 bases match TRBD2. From germline, CDR1 is MDHEN and CDR2 SYDVKM. V shed 5 bases, J shed 9 bases, and the junction held 9 bases outside the gene matches. The CDR3 spans 16 residues.

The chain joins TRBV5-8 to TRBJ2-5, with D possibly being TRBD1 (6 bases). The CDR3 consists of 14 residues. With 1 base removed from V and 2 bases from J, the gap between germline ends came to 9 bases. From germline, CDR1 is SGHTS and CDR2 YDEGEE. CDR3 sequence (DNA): TGTGCCAGCAGCTTGAGACAGGTACAAGAGACCCAGTACTTC. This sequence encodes CASSLRQVQETQYF.

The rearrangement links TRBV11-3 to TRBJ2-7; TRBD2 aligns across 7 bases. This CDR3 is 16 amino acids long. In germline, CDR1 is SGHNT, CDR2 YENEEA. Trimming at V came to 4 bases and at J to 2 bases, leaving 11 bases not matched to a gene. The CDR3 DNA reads TGTGCCAGCAGCTCTAGCGGTCTAGCGGTAGCCTACGAGCAGTACTTC. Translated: CASSSSGLAVAYEQYF.

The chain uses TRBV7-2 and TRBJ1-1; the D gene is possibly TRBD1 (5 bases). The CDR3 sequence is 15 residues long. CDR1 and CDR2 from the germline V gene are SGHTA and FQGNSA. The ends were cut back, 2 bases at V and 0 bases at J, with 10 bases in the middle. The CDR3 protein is CASSLQGSMNTEAFF. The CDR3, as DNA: TGTGCCAGCAGCTTACAGGGTAGTATGAACACTGAAGCTTTCTTT.